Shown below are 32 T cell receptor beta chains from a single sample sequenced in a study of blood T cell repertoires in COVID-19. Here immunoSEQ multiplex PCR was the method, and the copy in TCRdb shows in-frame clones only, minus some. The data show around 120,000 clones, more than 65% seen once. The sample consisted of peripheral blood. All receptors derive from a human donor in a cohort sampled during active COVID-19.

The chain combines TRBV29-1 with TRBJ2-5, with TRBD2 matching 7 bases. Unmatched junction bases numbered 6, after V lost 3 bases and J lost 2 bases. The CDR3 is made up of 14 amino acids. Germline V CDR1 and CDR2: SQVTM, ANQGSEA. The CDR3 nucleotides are TGCAGCGTTGACCCGCGGGGGTCTCAAGAGACCCAGTACTTC. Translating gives CSVDPRGSQETQYF. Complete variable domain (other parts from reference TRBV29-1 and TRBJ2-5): SAVISQKPSRDICQRGTSLTIQCQVDSQVTMMFWYRQQPGQSLTLIATANQGSEATYESGFVIDKFPISRPNLTFSTLTVSNMSPEDSSIYLCSVDPRGSQETQYFGPGTRLLVL.

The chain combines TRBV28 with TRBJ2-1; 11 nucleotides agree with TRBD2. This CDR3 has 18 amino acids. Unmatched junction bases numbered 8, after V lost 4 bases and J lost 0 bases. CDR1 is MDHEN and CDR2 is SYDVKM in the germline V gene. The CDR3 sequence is CASSYRTSGHSSYNEQFF. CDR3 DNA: TGTGCCAGCAGTTATCGGACTAGCGGGCATAGCTCCTACAATGAGCAGTTCTTC.

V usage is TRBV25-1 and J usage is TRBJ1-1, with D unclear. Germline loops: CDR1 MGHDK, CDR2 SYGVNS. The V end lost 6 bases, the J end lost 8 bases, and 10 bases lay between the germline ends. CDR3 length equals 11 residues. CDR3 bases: TGTGCCAGCAGGAGGAATATGGAAGCTTTCTTT. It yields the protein CASRRNMEAFF.

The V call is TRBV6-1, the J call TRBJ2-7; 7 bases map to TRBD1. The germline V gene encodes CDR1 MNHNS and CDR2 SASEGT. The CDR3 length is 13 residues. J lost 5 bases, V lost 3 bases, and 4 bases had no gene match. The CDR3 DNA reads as TGTGCCAGCAGTGAGACAGGGTATGACGAGCAGTACTTC. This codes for CASSETGYDEQYF.

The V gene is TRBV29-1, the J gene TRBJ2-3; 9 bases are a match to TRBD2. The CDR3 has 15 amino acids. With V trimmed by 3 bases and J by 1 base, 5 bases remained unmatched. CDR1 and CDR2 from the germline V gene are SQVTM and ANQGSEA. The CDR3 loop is CSVDNSGGGTDTQYF. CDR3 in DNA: TGCAGCGTTGATAATAGCGGGGGAGGCACAGATACGCAGTATTTT.

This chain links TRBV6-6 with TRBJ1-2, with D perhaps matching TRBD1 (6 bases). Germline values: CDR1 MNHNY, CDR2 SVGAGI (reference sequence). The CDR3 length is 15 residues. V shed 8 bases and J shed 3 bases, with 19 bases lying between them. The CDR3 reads CASLPRGAHDYGYTF. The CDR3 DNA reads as TGTGCCAGCCTTCCCCGGGGGGCGCACGACTATGGCTACACCTTC.

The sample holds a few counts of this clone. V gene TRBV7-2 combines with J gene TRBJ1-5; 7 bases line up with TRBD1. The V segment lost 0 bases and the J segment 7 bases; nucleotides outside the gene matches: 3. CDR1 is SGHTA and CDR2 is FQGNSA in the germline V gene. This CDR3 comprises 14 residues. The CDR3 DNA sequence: TGTGCCAGCAGCTTAGCTGACAGGGTCCAGCCCCAGCATTTT. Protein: CASSLADRVQPQHF.

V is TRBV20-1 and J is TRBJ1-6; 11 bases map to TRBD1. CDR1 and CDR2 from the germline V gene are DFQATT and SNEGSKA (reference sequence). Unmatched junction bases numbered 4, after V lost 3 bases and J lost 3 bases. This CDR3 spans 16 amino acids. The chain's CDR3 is CSASRTGGIYNSPLHF. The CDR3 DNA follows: TGCAGTGCTAGTAGGACAGGGGGCATCTATAATTCACCCCTCCACTTT.

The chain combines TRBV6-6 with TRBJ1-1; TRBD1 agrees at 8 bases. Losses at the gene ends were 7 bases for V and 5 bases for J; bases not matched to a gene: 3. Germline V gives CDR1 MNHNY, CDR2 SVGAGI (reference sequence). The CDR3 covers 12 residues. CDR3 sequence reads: CASTGQVTEAFF. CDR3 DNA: TGTGCCAGCACGGGACAGGTTACTGAAGCTTTCTTT.

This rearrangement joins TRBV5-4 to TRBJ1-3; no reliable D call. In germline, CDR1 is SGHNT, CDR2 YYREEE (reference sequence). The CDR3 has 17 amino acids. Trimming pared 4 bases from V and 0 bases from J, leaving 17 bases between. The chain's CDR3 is CASSPGSPNSSGNTIYF. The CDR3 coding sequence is TGTGCCAGCAGCCCTGGGAGCCCGAACTCCTCTGGAAACACCATATATTTT.

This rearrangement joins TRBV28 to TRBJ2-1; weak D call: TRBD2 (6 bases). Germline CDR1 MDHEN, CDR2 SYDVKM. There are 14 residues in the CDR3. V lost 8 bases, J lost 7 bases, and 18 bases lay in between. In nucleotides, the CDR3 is TGTGCCAGCTCAAACGGAGGGCCTGGGAATGAGCAGTTCTTC. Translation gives CASSNGGPGNEQFF.

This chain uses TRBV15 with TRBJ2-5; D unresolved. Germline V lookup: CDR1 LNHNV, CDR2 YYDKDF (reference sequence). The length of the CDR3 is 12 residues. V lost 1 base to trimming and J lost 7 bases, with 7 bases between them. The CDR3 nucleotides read TGTGCCACCAGCAGAGCCCCAGGGACCCAGTACTTC. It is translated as CATSRAPGTQYF. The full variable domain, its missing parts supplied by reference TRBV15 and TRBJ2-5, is DAMVIQNPRYQVTQFGKPVTLSCSQTLNHNVMYWYQQKSSQAPKLLFHYYDKDFNNEADTPDNFQSRRPNTSFCFLDIRSPGLGDTAMYLCATSRAPGTQYFGPGTRLLVL.

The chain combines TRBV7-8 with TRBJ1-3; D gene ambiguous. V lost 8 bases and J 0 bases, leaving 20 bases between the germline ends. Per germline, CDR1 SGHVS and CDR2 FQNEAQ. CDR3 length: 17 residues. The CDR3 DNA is TGTGCCAGCGGCTGGGAAGCGGCCGAAAGCTCTGGAAACACCATATATTTT. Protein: CASGWEAAESSGNTIYF.

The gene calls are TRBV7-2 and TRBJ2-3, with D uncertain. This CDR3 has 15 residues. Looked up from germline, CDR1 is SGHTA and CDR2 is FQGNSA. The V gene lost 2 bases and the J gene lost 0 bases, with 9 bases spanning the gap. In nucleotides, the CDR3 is TGTGCCAGCAGCTTAACGGGTGCTAGCACAGATACGCAGTATTTT. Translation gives CASSLTGASTDTQYF.

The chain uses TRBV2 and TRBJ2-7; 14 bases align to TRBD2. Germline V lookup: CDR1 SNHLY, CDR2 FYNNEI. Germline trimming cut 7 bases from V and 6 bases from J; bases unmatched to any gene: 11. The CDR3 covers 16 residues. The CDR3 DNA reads TGTGCCAGCAATATCATAGGGACTAGCGGGGGTACCGAGCAGTACTTC. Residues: CASNIIGTSGGTEQYF.

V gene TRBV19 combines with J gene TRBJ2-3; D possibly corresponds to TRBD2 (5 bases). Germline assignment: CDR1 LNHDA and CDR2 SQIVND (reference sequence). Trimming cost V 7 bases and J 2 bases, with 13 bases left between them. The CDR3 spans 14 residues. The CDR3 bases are TGTGCCAGTAAGTCGGGGATAAACACAGATACGCAGTATTTT. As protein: CASKSGINTDTQYF.

The DNA of the CDR3 is TGTGCCATCATGGAAACTAGCGGGGTGGTAAATGAGCAGTTCTTC. Protein sequence: CAIMETSGVVNEQFF. This rearrangement joins TRBV10-3 to TRBJ2-1; 10 bases are shared with TRBD2. CDR1 is ENHRY, CDR2 SYGVKD, per germline. V lost 7 bases to trimming and J lost 7 bases; unmatched junction nucleotides: 10. The CDR3 consists of 15 residues.

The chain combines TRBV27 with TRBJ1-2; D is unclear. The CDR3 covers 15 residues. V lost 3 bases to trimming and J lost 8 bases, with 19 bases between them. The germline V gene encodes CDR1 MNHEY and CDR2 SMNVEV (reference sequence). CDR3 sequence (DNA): TGTGCCAGCAGTTTCGGTGTCCGGTTCTCAGGAGGCTACACCTTC. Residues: CASSFGVRFSGGYTF.

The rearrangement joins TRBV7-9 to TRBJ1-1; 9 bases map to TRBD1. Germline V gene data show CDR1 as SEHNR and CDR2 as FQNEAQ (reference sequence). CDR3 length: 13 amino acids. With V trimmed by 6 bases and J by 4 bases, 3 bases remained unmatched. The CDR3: CASRHRGLTEAFF. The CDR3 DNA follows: TGTGCCAGCAGGCACAGGGGGCTCACTGAAGCTTTCTTT.

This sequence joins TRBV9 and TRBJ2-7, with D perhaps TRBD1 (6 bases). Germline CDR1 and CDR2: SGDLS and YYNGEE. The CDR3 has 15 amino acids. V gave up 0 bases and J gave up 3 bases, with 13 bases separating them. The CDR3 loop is CASSVADSPFYEQYF. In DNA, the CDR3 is TGTGCCAGCAGCGTAGCGGACAGCCCCTTCTACGAGCAGTACTTC. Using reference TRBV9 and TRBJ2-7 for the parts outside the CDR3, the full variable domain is DSGVTQTPKHLITATGQRVTLRCSPRSGDLSVYWYQQSLDQGLQFLIQYYNGEERAKGNILERFSAQQFPDLHSELNLSSLELGDSALYFCASSVADSPFYEQYFGPGTRLTVT.

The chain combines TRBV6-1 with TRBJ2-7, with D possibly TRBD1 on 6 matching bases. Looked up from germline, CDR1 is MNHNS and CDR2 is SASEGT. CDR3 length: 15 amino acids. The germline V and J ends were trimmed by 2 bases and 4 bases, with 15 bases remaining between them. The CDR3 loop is CASSELGQTPYEQYF. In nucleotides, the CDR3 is TGTGCCAGCAGTGAATTGGGACAAACTCCATACGAGCAGTACTTC.

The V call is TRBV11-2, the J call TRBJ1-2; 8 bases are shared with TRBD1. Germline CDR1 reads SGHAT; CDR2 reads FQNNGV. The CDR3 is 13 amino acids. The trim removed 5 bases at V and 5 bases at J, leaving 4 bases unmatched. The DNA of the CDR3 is TGTGCCAGCAGCCTACAGGGGGGGTATGGCTACACCTTC. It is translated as CASSLQGGYGYTF.

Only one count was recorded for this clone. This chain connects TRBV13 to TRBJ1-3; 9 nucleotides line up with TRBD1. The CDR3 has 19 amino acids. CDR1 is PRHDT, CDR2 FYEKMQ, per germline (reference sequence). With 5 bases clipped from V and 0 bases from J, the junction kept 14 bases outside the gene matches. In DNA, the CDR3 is TGTGCCAGCAGCGGGGACAGGGAGGGTTTATGGGCCTCTGGAAACACCATATATTTT. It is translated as CASSGDREGLWASGNTIYF.

The CDR3 reads CASSYPDSTDTQYF. The CDR3 DNA is TGTGCCAGCAGTTACCCGGACTCCACAGATACGCAGTATTTT. The V and J genes are TRBV6-2 or TRBV6-3 and TRBJ2-3; maybe TRBD2 (5 bases). The CDR3 runs 14 residues. V was trimmed by 2 bases and J by 2 bases, leaving 8 bases between them. Germline CDR1 reads MNHEY; CDR2 reads SVGEGT.

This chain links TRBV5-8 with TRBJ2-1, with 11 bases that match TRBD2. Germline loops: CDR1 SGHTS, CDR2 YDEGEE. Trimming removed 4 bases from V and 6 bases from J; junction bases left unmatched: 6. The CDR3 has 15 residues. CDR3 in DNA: TGTGCCAGCAGCGTTAGCGGGAGGGCCTTCAATGAGCAGTTCTTC. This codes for CASSVSGRAFNEQFF.

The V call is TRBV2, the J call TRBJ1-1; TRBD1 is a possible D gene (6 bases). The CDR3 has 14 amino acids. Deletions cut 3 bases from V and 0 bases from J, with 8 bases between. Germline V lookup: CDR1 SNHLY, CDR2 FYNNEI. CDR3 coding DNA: TGTGCCAGCAGTGAGGACAGCATGAACACTGAAGCTTTCTTT. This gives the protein CASSEDSMNTEAFF.

The CDR3 sequence: CASSKGQGVYEQYF. The DNA for the CDR3 is TGCGCCAGCAGCAAGGGACAGGGTGTCTACGAGCAGTACTTC. The genes are TRBV5-1 and TRBJ2-7; 9 nucleotides align to TRBD1. With V trimmed by 4 bases and J by 3 bases, 5 bases remained unmatched. Germline CDR1 reads SGHRS; CDR2 reads YFSETQ. CDR3 length: 14 amino acids.

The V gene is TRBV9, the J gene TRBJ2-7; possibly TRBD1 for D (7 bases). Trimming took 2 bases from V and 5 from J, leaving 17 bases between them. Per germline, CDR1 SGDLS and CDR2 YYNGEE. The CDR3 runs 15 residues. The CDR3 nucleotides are TGTGCCAGCAGCGTTCAGGGGGGCGGACTCGACGAGCAGTACTTC. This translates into CASSVQGGGLDEQYF.

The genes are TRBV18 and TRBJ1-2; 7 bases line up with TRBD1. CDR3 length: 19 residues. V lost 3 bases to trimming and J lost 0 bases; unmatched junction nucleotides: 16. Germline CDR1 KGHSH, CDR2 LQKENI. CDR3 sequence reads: CASSPGPGTALRANYGYTF. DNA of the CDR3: TGTGCCAGCTCACCGGGCCCGGGGACAGCCTTAAGGGCTAACTATGGCTACACCTTC.

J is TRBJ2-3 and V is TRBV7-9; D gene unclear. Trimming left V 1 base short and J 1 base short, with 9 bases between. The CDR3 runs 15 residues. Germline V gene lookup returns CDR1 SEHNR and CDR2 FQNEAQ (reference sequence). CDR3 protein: CASSLGIAGTDTQYF. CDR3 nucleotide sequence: TGTGCCAGCAGCTTAGGCATCGCGGGCACAGATACGCAGTATTTT.

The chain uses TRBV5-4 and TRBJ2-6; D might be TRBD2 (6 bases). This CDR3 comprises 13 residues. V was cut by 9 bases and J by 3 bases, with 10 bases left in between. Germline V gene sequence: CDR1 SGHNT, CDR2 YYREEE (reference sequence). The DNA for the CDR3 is TGTGCCACCTGGGGGGATGGGGCCAACGTCCTGACTTTC. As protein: CATWGDGANVLTF.

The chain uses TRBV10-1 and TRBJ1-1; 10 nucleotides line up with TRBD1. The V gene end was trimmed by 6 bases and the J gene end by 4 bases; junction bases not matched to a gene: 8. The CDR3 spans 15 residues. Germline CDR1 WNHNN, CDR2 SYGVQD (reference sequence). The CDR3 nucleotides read TGCGCCAGCAGAGGGACAGGGGAAGTGTGCACTGAAGCTTTCTTT. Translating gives CASRGTGEVCTEAFF.